A few counts support the clone carrying this T cell receptor (beta chain). Its antigen is currently unknown. The data were obtained in a study of post-analysis software for immune sequencing data. Whole-study context: Several disease courses (relapsing-remitting, secondary progressive and progressive-relapsing) of multiple sclerosis were included.

Study-wide results and limits: Patients showed TRBV5-6, TRBV5-1 and TRBV20-1 among five TRBV segments more frequent than in controls.

The library was made from cDNA and included unique molecular identifiers. One entry per CDR3 protein, called by TCRdb with MiXCR from the PCR reads. The data show about 820,000 distinct CDR3 sequences, with roughly 50% seen just once and 4.6% held by the top ten. The CDR3 has 12 amino acids. With 4 bases removed from V and 5 bases from J, the gap between germline ends came to 8 bases. The TCR was taken from a girl aged 5 to 17 with multiple sclerosis. Sequencing was done on a sample of blood. The V and J genes are TRBV12-3 or TRBV12-4 and TRBJ2-5, with D uncertain. The DNA for the CDR3 is TGTGCCAGCAGTTCCTATACGGAGACCCAGTACTTC. Translation: CASSSYTETQYF.